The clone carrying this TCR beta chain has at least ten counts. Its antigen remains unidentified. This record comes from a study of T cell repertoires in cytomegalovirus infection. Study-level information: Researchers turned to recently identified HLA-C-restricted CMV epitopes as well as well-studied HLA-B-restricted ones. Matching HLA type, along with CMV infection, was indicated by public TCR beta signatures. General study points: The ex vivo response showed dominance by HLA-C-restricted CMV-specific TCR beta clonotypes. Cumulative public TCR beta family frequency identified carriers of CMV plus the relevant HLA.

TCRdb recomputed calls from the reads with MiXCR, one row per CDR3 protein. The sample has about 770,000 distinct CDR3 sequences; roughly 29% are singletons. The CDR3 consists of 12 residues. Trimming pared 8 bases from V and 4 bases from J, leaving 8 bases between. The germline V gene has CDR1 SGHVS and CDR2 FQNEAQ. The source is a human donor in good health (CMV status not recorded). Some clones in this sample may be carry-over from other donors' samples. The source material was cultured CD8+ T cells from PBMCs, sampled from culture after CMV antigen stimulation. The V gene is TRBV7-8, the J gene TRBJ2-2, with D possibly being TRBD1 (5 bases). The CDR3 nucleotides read TGTGCCAGCGACAGAGTCACCGGGGAGCTGTTTTTT. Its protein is CASDRVTGELFF.